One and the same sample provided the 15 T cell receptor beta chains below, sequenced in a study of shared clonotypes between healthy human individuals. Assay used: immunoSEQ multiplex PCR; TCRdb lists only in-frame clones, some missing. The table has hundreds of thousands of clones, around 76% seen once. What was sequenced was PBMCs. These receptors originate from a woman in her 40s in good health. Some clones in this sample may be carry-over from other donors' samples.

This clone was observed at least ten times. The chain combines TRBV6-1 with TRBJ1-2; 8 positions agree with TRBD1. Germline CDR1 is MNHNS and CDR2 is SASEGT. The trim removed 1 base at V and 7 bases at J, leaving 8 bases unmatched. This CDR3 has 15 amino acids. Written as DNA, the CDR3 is TGTGCCAGCAGTGAAGTTGAGCGGACAGGGAGTGGCTACACCTTC. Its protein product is CASSEVERTGSGYTF.

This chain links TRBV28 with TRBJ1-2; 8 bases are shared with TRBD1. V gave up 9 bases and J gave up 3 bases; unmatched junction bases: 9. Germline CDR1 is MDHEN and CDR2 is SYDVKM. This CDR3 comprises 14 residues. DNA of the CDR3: TGTGCCAGTACTTCCTTGGACAGGGACTATGGCTACACCTTC. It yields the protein CASTSLDRDYGYTF.

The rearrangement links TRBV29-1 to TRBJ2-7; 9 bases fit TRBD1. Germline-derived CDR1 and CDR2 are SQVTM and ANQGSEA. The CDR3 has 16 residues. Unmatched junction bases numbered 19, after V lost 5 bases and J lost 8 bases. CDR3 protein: CSVLNRGQGPRGKQYF. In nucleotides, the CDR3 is TGCAGCGTTCTTAACCGAGGACAGGGGCCACGGGGAAAGCAGTACTTC.

The CDR3 loop is CASRGAGSMNTEAFF. CDR3 DNA: TGTGCCAGTAGAGGGGCAGGGTCGATGAACACTGAAGCTTTCTTT. The chain joins TRBV19 to TRBJ1-1; D might be TRBD1 (5 bases). The CDR3 consists of 15 residues. The germline gives CDR1 LNHDA, CDR2 SQIVND (reference sequence). V lost 6 bases to trimming and J lost 0 bases, with 14 bases between them.

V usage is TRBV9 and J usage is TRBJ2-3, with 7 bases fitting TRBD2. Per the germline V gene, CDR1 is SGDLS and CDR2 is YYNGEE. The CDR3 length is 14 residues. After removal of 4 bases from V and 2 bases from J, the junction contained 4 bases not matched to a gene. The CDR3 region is CASSTSGVTDTQYF. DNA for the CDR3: TGTGCCAGCAGCACGAGCGGGGTCACAGATACGCAGTATTTT. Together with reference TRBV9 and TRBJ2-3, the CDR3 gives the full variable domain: DSGVTQTPKHLITATGQRVTLRCSPRSGDLSVYWYQQSLDQGLQFLIQYYNGEERAKGNILERFSAQQFPDLHSELNLSSLELGDSALYFCASSTSGVTDTQYFGPGTRLTVL.

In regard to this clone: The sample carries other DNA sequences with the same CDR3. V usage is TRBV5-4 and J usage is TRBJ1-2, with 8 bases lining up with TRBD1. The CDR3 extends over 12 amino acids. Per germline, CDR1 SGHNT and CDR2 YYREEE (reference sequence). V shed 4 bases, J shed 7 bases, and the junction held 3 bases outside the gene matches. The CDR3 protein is CASSGQGRGYTF. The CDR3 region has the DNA TGTGCCAGCAGCGGACAGGGCCGTGGCTACACCTTC.

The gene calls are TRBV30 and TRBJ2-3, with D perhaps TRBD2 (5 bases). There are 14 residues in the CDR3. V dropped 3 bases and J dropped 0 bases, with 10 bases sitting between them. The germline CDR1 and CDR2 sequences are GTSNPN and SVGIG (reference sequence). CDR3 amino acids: CAWSLRGSTDTQYF. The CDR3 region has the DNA TGTGCCTGGAGCCTCAGAGGGAGCACAGATACGCAGTATTTT.

Here the CDR3 DNA reads TGTGCCAGCAGTTTCGGGGGGTTAAGCGTTGGCTACACCTTC. Protein product: CASSFGGLSVGYTF. The V call is TRBV28, the J call TRBJ1-2; D is perhaps TRBD1 (5 bases). The germline CDR1 and CDR2 sequences are MDHEN and SYDVKM. V lost 3 bases to trimming and J lost 7 bases, with 15 bases between them. The CDR3 totals 14 residues.

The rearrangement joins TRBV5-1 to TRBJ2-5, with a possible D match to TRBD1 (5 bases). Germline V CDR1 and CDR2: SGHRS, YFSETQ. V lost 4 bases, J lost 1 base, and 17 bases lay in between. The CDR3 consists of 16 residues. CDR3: CASSPNPSRVQETQYF. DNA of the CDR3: TGCGCCAGCAGCCCTAACCCCAGCAGGGTCCAAGAGACCCAGTACTTC.

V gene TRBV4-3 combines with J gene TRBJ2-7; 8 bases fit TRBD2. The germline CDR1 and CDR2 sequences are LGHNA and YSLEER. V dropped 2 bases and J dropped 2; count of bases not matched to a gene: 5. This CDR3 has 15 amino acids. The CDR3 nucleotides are TGCGCCAGCAGCCAAATAGCGGGAATGGCCTACGAGCAGTACTTC. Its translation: CASSQIAGMAYEQYF.

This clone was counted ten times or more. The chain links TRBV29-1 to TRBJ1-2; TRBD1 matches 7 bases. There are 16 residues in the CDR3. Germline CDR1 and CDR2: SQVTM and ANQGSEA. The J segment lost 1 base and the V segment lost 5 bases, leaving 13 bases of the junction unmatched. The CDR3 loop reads CSVNPGGDTFNYGYTF. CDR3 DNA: TGCAGCGTTAACCCAGGGGGTGACACCTTTAACTATGGCTACACCTTC. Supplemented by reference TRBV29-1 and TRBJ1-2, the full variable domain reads SAVISQKPSRDICQRGTSLTIQCQVDSQVTMMFWYRQQPGQSLTLIATANQGSEATYESGFVIDKFPISRPNLTFSTLTVSNMSPEDSSIYLCSVNPGGDTFNYGYTFGSGTRLTVV.

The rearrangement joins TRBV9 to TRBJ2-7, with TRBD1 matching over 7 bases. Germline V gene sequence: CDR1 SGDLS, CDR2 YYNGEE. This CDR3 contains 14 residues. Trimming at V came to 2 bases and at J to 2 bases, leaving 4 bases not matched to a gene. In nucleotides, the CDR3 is TGTGCCAGCAGCGTCCGGGACAGAACCTACGAGCAGTACTTC. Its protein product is CASSVRDRTYEQYF.

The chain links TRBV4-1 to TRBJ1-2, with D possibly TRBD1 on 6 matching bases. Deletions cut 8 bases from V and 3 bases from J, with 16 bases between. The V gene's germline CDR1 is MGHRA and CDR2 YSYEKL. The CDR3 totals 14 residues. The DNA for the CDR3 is TGCGCCAGCGCCGGGGGAGGGGGTGACTATGGCTACACCTTC. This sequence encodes CASAGGGGDYGYTF.

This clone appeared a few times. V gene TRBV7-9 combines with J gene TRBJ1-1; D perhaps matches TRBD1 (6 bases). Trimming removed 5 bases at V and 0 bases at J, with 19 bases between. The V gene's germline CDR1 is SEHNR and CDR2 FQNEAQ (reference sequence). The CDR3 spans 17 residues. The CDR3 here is CASSALGGRTMNTEAFF. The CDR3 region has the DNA TGTGCCAGCAGCGCGCTGGGGGGGCGAACAATGAACACTGAAGCTTTCTTT.

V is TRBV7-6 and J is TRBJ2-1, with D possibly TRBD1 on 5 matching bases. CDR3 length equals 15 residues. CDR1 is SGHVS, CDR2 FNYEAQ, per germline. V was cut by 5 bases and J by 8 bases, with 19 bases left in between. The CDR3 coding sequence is TGTGCCAGCAGCCCCCAGGGCCATGGGGTCGATGAGCAGTTCTTC. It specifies CASSPQGHGVDEQFF.